This T cell receptor beta chain was sequenced during a study of metastatic and nonmetastatic thyroid tumors. About the research overall: Peripheral blood and tumor or nodule samples from malignant and benign thyroid patients were compared.

The CDR3 is 15 amino acids. Germline V gene sequence: CDR1 DFQATT, CDR2 SNEGSKA (reference sequence). The ends lost 4 bases at V and 2 bases at J; junction bases unmatched: 4. Points from the study as a whole: Malignant thyroid tumors reportedly exceeded benign nodules significantly in TCR beta diversity, with the difference appearing in blood and tumor.

Every patient underwent thyroid surgery untreated. Per the study methods: The authors used CDR3 differences across clinicopathological groups to build a distant-metastasis classifier for papillary thyroid cancer. Through MiXCR, TCRdb re-clonotyped the PCR reads. These V and J calls are TCRdb output, not the study's own analysis. The profile shows around 16,000 clones, approximately 13% of them singletons. This clone was observed at least ten times. Its antigen remains unidentified. The V gene is TRBV20-1, the J gene TRBJ2-3, with 12 bases lining up with TRBD1. The clonotype comes from a female donor with papillary thyroid cancer or a benign thyroid nodule (not recorded which). Some clones in this sample may be carry-over from other donors' samples. Sequenced input: tumor tissue. CDR3 nucleotide sequence: TGCAGTGCTAACCCGGGACAGGGGGCCACAGATACGCAGTATTTT. It yields the protein CSANPGQGATDTQYF.